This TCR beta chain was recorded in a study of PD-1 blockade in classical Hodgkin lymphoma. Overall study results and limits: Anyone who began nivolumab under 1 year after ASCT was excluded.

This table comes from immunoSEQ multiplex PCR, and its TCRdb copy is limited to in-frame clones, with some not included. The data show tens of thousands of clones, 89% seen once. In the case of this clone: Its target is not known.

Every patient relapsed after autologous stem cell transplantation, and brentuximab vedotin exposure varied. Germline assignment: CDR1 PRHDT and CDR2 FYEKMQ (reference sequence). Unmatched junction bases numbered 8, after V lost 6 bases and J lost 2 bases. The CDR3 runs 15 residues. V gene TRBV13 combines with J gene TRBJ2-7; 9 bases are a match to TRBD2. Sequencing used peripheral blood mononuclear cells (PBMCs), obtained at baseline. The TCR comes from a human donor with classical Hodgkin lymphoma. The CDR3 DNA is TGTGCCAGCAGTTCTAGCGGGGCCCGAGCCTACGAGCAGTACTTC. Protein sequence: CASSSSGARAYEQYF.